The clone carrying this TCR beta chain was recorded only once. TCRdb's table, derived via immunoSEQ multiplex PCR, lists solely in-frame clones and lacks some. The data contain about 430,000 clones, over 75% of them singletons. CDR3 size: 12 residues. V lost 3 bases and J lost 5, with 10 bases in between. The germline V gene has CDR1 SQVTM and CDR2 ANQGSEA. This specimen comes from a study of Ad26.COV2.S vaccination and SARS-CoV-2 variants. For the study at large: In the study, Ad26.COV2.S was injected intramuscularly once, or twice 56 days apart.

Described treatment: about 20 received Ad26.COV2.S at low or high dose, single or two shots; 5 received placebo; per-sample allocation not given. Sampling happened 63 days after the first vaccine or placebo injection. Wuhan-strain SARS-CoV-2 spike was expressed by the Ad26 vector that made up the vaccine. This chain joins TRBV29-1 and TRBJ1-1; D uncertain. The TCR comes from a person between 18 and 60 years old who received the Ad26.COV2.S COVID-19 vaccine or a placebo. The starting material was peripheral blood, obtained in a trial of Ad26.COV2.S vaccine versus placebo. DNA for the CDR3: TGCAGCGTTGATCGGGAATTGACTGAAGCTTTCTTT. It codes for CSVDRELTEAFF. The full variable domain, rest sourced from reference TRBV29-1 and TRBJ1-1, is SAVISQKPSRDICQRGTSLTIQCQVDSQVTMMFWYRQQPGQSLTLIATANQGSEATYESGFVIDKFPISRPNLTFSTLTVSNMSPEDSSIYLCSVDRELTEAFFGQGTRLTVV.